This TCR beta chain was obtained from a study of resident and recirculating memory T cells in vitiligo. Whole-study context: No cells were sorted; samples were homogenized just before genomic DNA extraction.

Stable patients also lacked confetti depigmentation, a sign of active vitiligo. Notes on the study in general: No unique dominant TCR clone was found in vitiligo lesions.

Here immunoSEQ multiplex PCR was the method, and the copy in TCRdb shows in-frame clones only, minus some. Here the sample spans around 76,000 clones, 91% being singletons. In the case of this clone: Antigen unknown.

The length of the CDR3 is 12 residues. Germline-derived CDR1 and CDR2 are SGHRS and YFSETQ. Trimming stripped 0 bases from V and 4 bases from J, with 4 bases between. This TCR came from a male donor with vitiligo. V gene TRBV5-1 combines with J gene TRBJ1-2; D is unclear. Source material: blood. As DNA, the CDR3 is TGCGCCAGCAGCTTGGACAGCTATGGCTACACCTTC. Its protein product is CASSLDSYGYTF.